These T cell receptor beta chains were read from a single sample in a study of identical twins. TCRdb reprocessed the 5' RACE reads with MiXCR, giving one entry per CDR3 protein. The table lists roughly 1.6 million distinct CDR3 sequences, 32% of them singletons. The sequenced material came from cord blood. These receptors all come from a newborn girl in good health. Both conserved end residues are part of each CDR3. D genes are given only for firm matches. Size is omitted from some rows. Given values are once, few, many or a class for expanded clones.

.	TRBV20-1	TRBJ2-2	.	CSAKGKVLRGTGELFF	TGCAGTGCTAAAGGAAAGGTGTTGAGGGGCACCGGGGAGCTGTTTTTT
.	TRBV6-5	TRBJ2-6	.	CASIATLGSGANVLTF	TGTGCCAGCATTGCTACATTGGGCTCTGGGGCCAACGTCCTGACTTTC
.	TRBV7-2	TRBJ2-3	.	CASSLVEASVSTDTQYF	TGTGCCAGCAGCTTAGTCGAGGCTAGCGTAAGCACAGATACGCAGTATTTT
.	TRBV5-1	TRBJ2-5	.	CASRWGIQETQYF	TGCGCCAGCAGATGGGGGATCCAAGAGACCCAGTACTTC
.	TRBV10-3	TRBJ1-6	few	CAISESNRINSPLHF	TGTGCCATCAGTGAGTCGAACAGGATTAATTCACCCCTCCACTTT
.	TRBV4-2	TRBJ2-1	.	CASSPPTRNNEQFF	TGTGCCAGCAGCCCCCCAACTAGGAACAATGAGCAGTTCTTC
.	TRBV2	TRBJ2-3	few	CASSYSSRDTQYF	TGTGCCAGCAGTTATTCAAGTCGGGATACGCAGTATTTT
.	TRBV10-1	TRBJ2-3	.	CASSESHLGGGTDTQYF	TGCGCCAGCAGTGAGTCTCACCTCGGGGGAGGCACAGATACGCAGTATTTT
TRBD1	TRBV24-1	TRBJ2-7	.	CATRGQEKEQYF	TGTGCCACCAGGGGACAGGAAAAAGAGCAGTACTTC
.	TRBV19	TRBJ2-7	.	CASSITAVGTLPSYEQYF	TGTGCCAGTAGTATTACCGCCGTTGGGACCCTTCCCTCCTACGAGCAGTACTTC
TRBD2	TRBV14	TRBJ2-1	.	CASSPRTRPYNEQFF	TGTGCCAGCAGCCCCCGGACTAGACCCTACAATGAGCAGTTCTTC
.	TRBV14	TRBJ1-6	few	CASSRDTYNSPLHF	TGTGCCAGCAGCCGGGACACCTATAATTCACCCCTCCACTTT
.	TRBV6-2/TRBV6-3	TRBJ2-2	once	CASSYLTVTGELFF	TGTGCCAGCAGTTACCTTACGGTAACCGGGGAGCTGTTTTTT
TRBD2	TRBV20-1	TRBJ2-3	.	CSASSIAGRWTDTQYF	TGCAGTGCTAGTTCAATAGCGGGAAGGTGGACAGATACGCAGTATTTT
.	TRBV20-1	TRBJ2-3	.	CSARDIGGSTDTQYF	TGCAGTGCTAGAGATATAGGCGGCAGCACAGATACGCAGTATTTT
.	TRBV2	TRBJ2-5	.	CASSAPTVETQYF	TGTGCCAGCAGTGCCCCAACTGTGGAGACCCAGTACTTC
.	TRBV12-3/TRBV12-4	TRBJ1-1	few	CASSTGGGVLDTEAFF	TGTGCCAGCAGCACCGGTGGGGGGGTTTTGGACACTGAAGCTTTCTTT
TRBD2	TRBV20-1	TRBJ2-1	.	CSAPAGGPHNEQFF	TGCAGTGCTCCAGCGGGAGGGCCCCACAATGAGCAGTTCTTC
.	TRBV7-9	TRBJ2-7	.	CASSSGGIPYEQYF	TGTGCCAGCAGCTCAGGGGGGATCCCCTACGAGCAGTACTTC
.	TRBV6-2/TRBV6-3	TRBJ2-1	.	CASSYQRLVPKDEQFF	TGTGCCAGCAGTTACCAAAGACTAGTCCCTAAGGATGAGCAGTTCTTC
.	TRBV27	TRBJ2-7	few	CASSSGSYYEQYF	TGTGCCAGCAGTAGCGGATCTTACTACGAGCAGTACTTC
.	TRBV7-9	TRBJ2-3	.	CASSFLPGTSTDTQYF	TGTGCCAGCAGCTTTCTCCCGGGGACTAGCACAGATACGCAGTATTTT